This T cell receptor (beta chain) appears in the sequencing data of a study of cytomegalovirus exposure and HLA in healthy donors (dated by TCRdb to 2017 to 2019). In the study overall: According to a later analysis, one platform produced both the 110 or so validation repertoires and the 720 or so repertoires of the first cohort. To predict cytomegalovirus infection status, the study combined high-throughput TCR immunosequencing, statistical association of individual TCRs with disease status, and machine learning. A separate validation cohort of 100 to 150 different subjects was used in addition to the approximately 640-subject first cohort. The study aimed to test whether signatures of past pathogen exposure could be identified by cataloging public T cell receptors. The study at large found these results: A later analysis had no HLA typing for the validation cohort, so co-occurrence there was scored across all 130 or so repertoires. Three of the identified cytomegalovirus-associated TCR beta chains were confirmed in vitro to be specific for cytomegalovirus antigens. In both the original and validation cohorts, the classifier was reported to diagnose cytomegalovirus status with high specificity and sensitivity. In the study, around 150 TCR beta chains were listed as associated with cytomegalovirus. A later analysis found that TCRs clustered in the first cohort also tended to co-occur in the 100 to 150 validation repertoires, with just under 95% of cluster scores above 0. According to the authors, the approach could potentially be generalized to other disease states and immunological phenotypes. While some public TCRs were present in many individuals, most TCR sequences turned up only very rarely across donors.

The donors belonged to the validation cohort of around 110 subjects, which was separate from the roughly 700-subject first cohort. The library was generated by the immunoSEQ multiplex PCR assay. The original methods were these. A statistical classification framework was built to diagnose cytomegalovirus status from the catalog of TCR beta chain sequences. The table comes from immuneACCESS by way of TCRdb, which keeps in-frame sequences with V and J called. Part of the clones is missing from these tables; in studies checked, under half for an unresolved V gene and the rest for unknown reasons. The D gene and trimming were derived from the DNA, and the V and J assignments and clone size from that table. This sample lists under 100,000 clones; over 85% were detected once. The ten most abundant clones make up 0.55% to 0.75% of the sample. The CDR3 runs 16 residues from the cysteine to the phenylalanine. Here the CDR3 DNA is all that survives: 48 bases in frame from base 1. Sequences MNHEY (CDR1) and SVGAGI (CDR2) are obtained from the germline V gene. V ends up 3 bases short and J 6 bases short, with an unmatched junction base count of 9.

As to this clone: Its target antigen remains unknown. No much larger clone exists at a distance of one base, and base qualities are not known.

The rearranged chain carries TRBV6-5 and TRBJ2-7, with 12 middle bases fitting TRBD1. Specimen: PBMCs. This receptor was obtained from a woman aged 18-30 years in good health and CMV-seronegative. The CDR3 corresponds to CASSYGTGGAMGEQYF. The nucleotide sequence reads TGTGCCAGCAGTTATGGGACAGGGGGCGCGATGGGCGAGCAGTACTTC.